This T cell receptor beta chain was captured in a study of T cells in Graves' hyperthyroidism and ophthalmopathy. Study context: The blood sample was taken at first diagnosis, before treatment began. Regarding the study as a whole: Blood also contained most expanded thyroid clonotypes above 0.001.

Template material for amplifying TCR beta CDR3 regions consisted of RNA transcripts. First-round RT-PCR with HTBI primers amplified the TCR CDR3 region. A single record per CDR3 protein comes from TCRdb applying MiXCR to the multiplex PCR reads. The sample consists of 530,000 or so distinct CDR3 sequences, around a quarter of them appearing once. With V trimmed by 4 bases and J by 5 bases, 11 bases remained unmatched. The CDR3 contains 15 residues. The germline V gene has CDR1 SGHDT and CDR2 YYEEEE. Remarks on this clonotype: The antigen is undetermined.

Patients showing uncontrolled infection, other autoimmune disease, pregnancy or lactation were ineligible. This clonotype was obtained from a woman aged 30 to 39 with Graves' ophthalmopathy. The rearrangement uses TRBV5-6 and TRBJ2-7; TRBD1 agrees at 8 bases. Sequenced sample: blood. The CDR3 loop is CASSPPWPGGNEQYF. The CDR3 DNA follows: TGTGCCAGCAGCCCCCCGTGGCCAGGGGGCAACGAGCAGTACTTC.